One sample yielded the 3 T cell receptor beta chains listed below, sequenced in a study of graft-versus-host responses after intestinal transplantation. Profiled with immunoSEQ multiplex PCR; TCRdb holds only in-frame clones, not every one. The repertoire has more than 95,000 clones, 90% of them found once; the top ten carry approximately 0.18%. These receptors have no identified antigens. Material: unstimulated CD4+ T cells sorted from spleen or lymph node cells, obtained before intestinal transplant. The source of these receptors is a human donor who received an intestinal transplant.

V is TRBV14 and J is TRBJ2-5; unclear D gene. The CDR3 spans 15 residues. V was shortened by 1 base and J by 1 base, with 10 bases between the two germline ends. CDR1 and CDR2 from the germline V gene are SGHDN and FVKESK. The CDR3 coding sequence is TGTGCCAGCAGCCAAGGGTGGCTAGGCCAAGAGACCCAGTACTTC. Residues: CASSQGWLGQETQYF.

The CDR3, as DNA: TGTGCCAGTAGTATAGCGGGGGGTCCAACGCAGTATTTT. Encoded protein: CASSIAGGPTQYF. The V call is TRBV19, the J call TRBJ2-3, with 7 bases fitting TRBD2. Trimming removed 1 base from V and 9 bases from J; junction bases left unmatched: 4. The CDR3 sequence is 13 residues long. Germline V gene lookup returns CDR1 LNHDA and CDR2 SQIVND (reference sequence).

The CDR3 loop is CASSPTSGSFEQYF. The CDR3 DNA sequence: TGTGCCAGCAGCCCGACTAGCGGGAGTTTCGAGCAGTACTTC. This chain uses TRBV7-9 with TRBJ2-7, with 12 bases matching TRBD2. Germline V gene sequence: CDR1 SEHNR, CDR2 FQNEAQ (reference sequence). The length of the CDR3 is 14 residues. The trim removed 5 bases at V and 6 bases at J, leaving 5 bases unmatched. The full variable domain, in which reference TRBV7-9 and TRBJ2-7 provide the parts outside the CDR3, is DTGVSQNPRHKITKRGQNVTFRCDPISEHNRLYWYRQTLGQGPEFLTYFQNEAQLEKSRLLSDRFSAERPKGSFSTLEIQRTEQGDSAMYLCASSPTSGSFEQYFGPGTRLTVT.